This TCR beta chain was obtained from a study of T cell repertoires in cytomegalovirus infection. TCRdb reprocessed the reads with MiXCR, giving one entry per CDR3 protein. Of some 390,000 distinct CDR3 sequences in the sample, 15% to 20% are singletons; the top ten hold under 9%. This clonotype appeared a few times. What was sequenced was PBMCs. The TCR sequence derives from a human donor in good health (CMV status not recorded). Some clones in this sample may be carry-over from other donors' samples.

The CDR3 nucleotides read TGTGCCACCAGCAGACGGAGGGCGGGGGGGCTCTACGAGCAGTACTTC. This gives the protein CATSRRRAGGLYEQYF. V gene TRBV15 combines with J gene TRBJ2-7, with TRBD2 matching over 9 bases. Losses at the gene ends were 2 bases for V and 3 bases for J; bases not matched to a gene: 8. The CDR3 contains 16 residues. From germline, CDR1 is LNHNV and CDR2 YYDKDF (reference sequence).